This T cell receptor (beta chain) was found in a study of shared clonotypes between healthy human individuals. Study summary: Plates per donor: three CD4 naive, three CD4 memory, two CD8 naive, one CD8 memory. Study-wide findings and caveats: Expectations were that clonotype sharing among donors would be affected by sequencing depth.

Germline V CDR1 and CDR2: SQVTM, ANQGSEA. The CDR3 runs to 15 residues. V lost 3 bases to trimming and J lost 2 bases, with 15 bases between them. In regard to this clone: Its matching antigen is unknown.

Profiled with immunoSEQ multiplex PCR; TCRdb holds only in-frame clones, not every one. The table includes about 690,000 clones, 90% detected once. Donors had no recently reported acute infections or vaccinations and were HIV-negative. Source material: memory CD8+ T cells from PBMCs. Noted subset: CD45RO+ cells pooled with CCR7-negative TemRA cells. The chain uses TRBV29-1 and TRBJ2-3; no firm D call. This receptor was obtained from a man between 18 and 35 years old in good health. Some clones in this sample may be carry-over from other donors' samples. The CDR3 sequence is CSVERFGFSTDTQYF. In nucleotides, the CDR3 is TGCAGCGTTGAGAGGTTTGGTTTTTCCACAGATACGCAGTATTTT.